A single sample gave rise to the 17 T cell receptor beta chains below, sequenced in a study of graft-versus-host responses after intestinal transplantation (TCRdb year 2021). Their specific antigens are unknown. The sample's time point label, in plain terms: cells obtained before transplantation from donor or recipient. The method was the immunoSEQ multiplex PCR assay. The source is immuneACCESS, and TCRdb retained only in-frame sequences with V and J called. Part of the clones is not carried over; for the studies checked, unresolved V genes explain less than half of this, and the remainder is unexplained. Within this sample are about 86,000 clones, with over 75% of them counted one time only. The ten largest clones capture around 0.5% of the sample. The source material was unstimulated CD8+ T cells sorted from spleen or lymph node cells, sampled before intestinal transplant. The receptors here all came from a human donor who received an intestinal transplant.

The chain employs TRBV28 and TRBJ2-3; 9 bases line up with TRBD2. J gave up 9 bases and V 5 bases, and 15 bases lay outside the gene matches. CDR1 and CDR2 from the germline V gene are MDHEN and SYDVKM. CDR3 length equals 16 residues. In DNA form, the CDR3 reads TGTGCCAGCAGTACCCGGGGTAGCGGGGGCCGGGGAACGCAGTATTTT. It specifies CASSTRGSGGRGTQYF.

This sequence joins TRBV7-2 and TRBJ1-6; no firm D call. The CDR3 is 12 residues long. CDR1 and CDR2 from the germline V gene are SGHTA and FQGNSA. V lost 5 bases and J lost 7, with 6 bases in between. The CDR3 coding sequence is TGTGCCAGCAGCCCCCGGAATTCACCCCTCCACTTT. This translates into CASSPRNSPLHF.

The chain carries TRBV4-1 and TRBJ2-7; TRBD1 is a possible D gene (5 bases). The CDR3 is 14 amino acids. Germline V gene data show CDR1 as MGHRA and CDR2 as YSYEKL. Trimming left V 2 bases short and J 5 bases short, with 13 bases between. Here the CDR3 reads CASSQSRGFHEQYF. The CDR3 nucleotides are TGCGCCAGCAGCCAAAGTAGGGGTTTCCACGAGCAGTACTTC.

The sample holds a few counts of this clone. This chain uses TRBV4-2 with TRBJ1-1, with D uncertain. Germline V lookup: CDR1 LGHNA, CDR2 YNFKEQ. Trimming removed 0 bases from V and 1 base from J, with 9 bases in between. This CDR3 has 15 amino acids. The chain's CDR3 is CASSQEGVTNTEAFF. CDR3 DNA sequence: TGTGCCAGCAGCCAAGAAGGAGTTACGAACACTGAAGCTTTCTTT.

The J gene is TRBJ2-5, the V gene TRBV19; no clear D gene. The CDR3 has 15 amino acids. V lost 6 bases to trimming and J lost 1 base, with 15 bases between them. Per germline, CDR1 LNHDA and CDR2 SQIVND (reference sequence). CDR3 sequence: CASRRLPRLQETQYF. The CDR3 coding sequence is TGTGCCAGTAGGCGCCTCCCGCGCCTCCAAGAGACCCAGTACTTC.

This chain links TRBV19 with TRBJ1-5; TRBD1 agrees at 9 bases. Germline assignment: CDR1 LNHDA and CDR2 SQIVND (reference sequence). This CDR3 is built from 15 residues. The V segment lost 3 bases and the J segment 8 bases; nucleotides outside the gene matches: 8. The CDR3 protein is CASSMIGQGKEPQHF. The CDR3 coding sequence is TGTGCCAGTAGTATGATAGGACAGGGGAAGGAGCCCCAGCATTTT.

The chain couples TRBV11-2 to TRBJ1-1; D uncertain. The CDR3 has 13 amino acids. The germline V gene encodes CDR1 SGHAT and CDR2 FQNNGV. With 3 bases removed from V and 7 bases from J, the gap between germline ends came to 12 bases. DNA of the CDR3: TGTGCCAGCAGCTTTTCCCCTTTAAATGAAGCTTTCTTT. This translates into CASSFSPLNEAFF.

This chain connects TRBV30 to TRBJ2-1; tentative D call: TRBD2 (5 bases). CDR3 length equals 16 residues. The germline V gene has CDR1 GTSNPN and CDR2 SVGIG (reference sequence). V lost 2 bases and J lost 3, with 17 bases in between. CDR3 coding DNA: TGTGCCTGGAGTCCTTTCCTAGAGGGAATCTACAATGAGCAGTTCTTC. It yields the protein CAWSPFLEGIYNEQFF.

V is TRBV9 and J is TRBJ2-1, with D tentatively TRBD2 (7 bases). Germline CDR1 SGDLS, CDR2 YYNGEE. The CDR3 has 21 amino acids. Between the trimmed V and J ends, which lost 0 bases and 8 bases, there was a span of 33 bases. The CDR3 reads CASSVALPRPSMGGGSDEQFF. The DNA for the CDR3 is TGTGCCAGCAGCGTAGCGCTCCCTAGGCCCAGTATGGGGGGGGGCAGCGATGAGCAGTTCTTC.

The table lists this clone with a count of one. V and J are TRBV15 and TRBJ1-2; 9 bases align to TRBD1. V shed 0 bases, J shed 14 bases, and the junction held 19 bases outside the gene matches. In germline, CDR1 is LNHNV, CDR2 YYDKDF (reference sequence). This CDR3 region has 17 residues. CDR3 nucleotide sequence: TGTGCCACCAGCAGAGATCGAAACTCTAGGACAGGGGTGGCTAGGACCTTC. Its protein is CATSRDRNSRTGVARTF.

The chain is built from TRBV11-2 and TRBJ2-7, with a tentative D call TRBD1 (5 bases). CDR1 is SGHAT and CDR2 is FQNNGV in the germline V gene. This CDR3 comprises 14 residues. Trimming removed 0 bases from V and 1 base from J, with 7 bases in between. The CDR3 DNA reads TGTGCCAGCAGCTTAGAGACAGAATCCTACGAGCAGTACTTC. Translated: CASSLETESYEQYF.

This chain connects TRBV27 to TRBJ1-2; tentatively, D is TRBD1 (5 bases). The V end lost 7 bases, the J end lost 8 bases, and 23 bases lay between the germline ends. The germline V gene has CDR1 MNHEY and CDR2 SMNVEV (reference sequence). The CDR3 runs 15 residues. The CDR3 spells CASKPGAGREVGYTF. CDR3 nucleotide sequence: TGTGCCAGCAAGCCCGGGGCAGGGAGGGAGGTCGGCTACACCTTC.

This chain uses TRBV19 with TRBJ2-1; D is uncertain. Per the germline V gene, CDR1 is LNHDA and CDR2 is SQIVND (reference sequence). Trimming removed 5 bases from V and 6 bases from J, with 8 bases in between. The CDR3 sequence is 12 residues long. CDR3 residues: CASSYGGNEQFF. Written as DNA, the CDR3 is TGTGCCAGTAGTTACGGCGGCAATGAGCAGTTCTTC.

The J gene is TRBJ2-2, the V gene TRBV4-3; 7 bases match TRBD1. CDR3 length: 17 amino acids. Germline V lookup: CDR1 LGHNA, CDR2 YSLEER. The V segment lost 0 bases and the J segment 7 bases; nucleotides outside the gene matches: 11. CDR3 loop: CASSQDKTRGLFGELFF. The CDR3 region has the DNA TGCGCCAGCAGCCAAGATAAGACAAGGGGGCTATTCGGGGAGCTGTTTTTT.

CDR3 nucleotides: TGTGCCAGCAGTGAATCAGTTGCCATCTCCTACAATGAGCAGTTCTTC. Protein sequence: CASSESVAISYNEQFF. The chain employs TRBV25-1 and TRBJ2-1; D ambiguous. Trimming took 1 base from V and 0 from J, leaving 10 bases between them. Germline V CDR1 and CDR2: MGHDK, SYGVNS. This CDR3 is built from 16 residues.

About this clone itself: Different DNA sequences within this sample yield the same CDR3. The V call is TRBV9, the J call TRBJ2-7; D unresolved. CDR1 and CDR2 from the germline V gene are SGDLS and YYNGEE. Trimming cost V 0 bases and J 0 bases, with 7 bases left between them. There are 14 residues in the CDR3. CDR3 bases: TGTGCCAGCAGCGTAGGGTCAGGCTCCTACGAGCAGTACTTC. This codes for CASSVGSGSYEQYF.

The V and J genes are TRBV5-1 and TRBJ2-1, with 7 bases that match TRBD2. V lost 2 bases, J lost 2 bases, and 4 bases stayed unmatched. The CDR3 is 15 amino acids. Germline assignment: CDR1 SGHRS and CDR2 YFSETQ. In nucleotides, the CDR3 is TGCGCCAGCAGCTTCGGGGGAGGGCCCTACAATGAGCAGTTCTTC. As protein: CASSFGGGPYNEQFF.